This is a list of T cell receptor beta chains from one sample in a study of CD8+ T cells in alopecia areata. Clones were sequenced by immunoSEQ multiplex PCR, and TCRdb holds only the in-frame ones, with some missing. Here the sample spans about 30,000 clones, about three fifths being singletons. Sequences were obtained from NKG2D-high CD8+ T cells sorted from blood. These receptors were taken from a human donor with alopecia areata. CDR3s include the opening cysteine and the closing phenylalanine or tryptophan.

TRBV7-9	TRBJ2-3	CASSLLVAGDTDTQYF
TRBV4-3	TRBJ2-1	CASSQDRGQGDSQFF
TRBV28	TRBJ2-3	CASSFLVVDTQYF
TRBV7-2	TRBJ1-1	CASSPQNTEAFF
TRBV27	TRBJ2-3	CASSLQGTSTDTQYF
TRBV7-6	TRBJ2-7	CASSLDSASDYEQYF
TRBV6-4	TRBJ2-7	CASSKGLADEQYF
TRBV11-2	TRBJ2-3	CASSYGQGNTQYF
TRBV29-1	TRBJ2-1	CSVEDYNEQFF
TRBV4-2	TRBJ2-7	CASSQEGDSSYEQYF
TRBV29-1	TRBJ2-7	CSVPGLTSYEQYF
TRBV6-6	TRBJ1-5	CASSYYTSEQPQHF
TRBV4-1	TRBJ2-7	CASSFRLAGDYEQYF
TRBV29-1	TRBJ2-3	CSAWTVTSGGTTDTQYF
TRBV7-6	TRBJ2-1	CASSLAFTSWYHNEQFF
TRBV4-1	TRBJ2-7	CASSQVWVQMSEQYF
TRBV15	TRBJ2-1	CATSRDPSLAVTYNEQFF
TRBV28	TRBJ2-7	CASSLPGQGASYEQYF
TRBV2	TRBJ1-1	CAITGIMNTEAFF
TRBV7-8	TRBJ2-1	CASSLRGVWNEQFF
TRBV6-6	TRBJ2-5	CASSYSEETQYF
TRBV15	TRBJ1-1	CATSRFRGVDTEAFF
TRBV27	TRBJ2-1	CASSSPGGHEQFF